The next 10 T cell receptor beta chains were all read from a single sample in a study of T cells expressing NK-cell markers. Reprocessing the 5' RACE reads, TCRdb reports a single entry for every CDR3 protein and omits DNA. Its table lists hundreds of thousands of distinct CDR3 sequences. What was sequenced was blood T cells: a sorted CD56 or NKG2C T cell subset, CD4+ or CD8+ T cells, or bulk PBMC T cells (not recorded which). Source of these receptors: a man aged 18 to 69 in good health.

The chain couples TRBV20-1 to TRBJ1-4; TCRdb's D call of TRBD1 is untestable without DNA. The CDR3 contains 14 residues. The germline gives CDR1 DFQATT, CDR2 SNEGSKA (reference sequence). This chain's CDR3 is CSAHGFGGNEKLFF.

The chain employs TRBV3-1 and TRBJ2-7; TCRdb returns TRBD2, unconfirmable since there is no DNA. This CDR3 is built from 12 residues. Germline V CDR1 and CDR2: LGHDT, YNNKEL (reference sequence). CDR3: CASSQGPSGQYF.

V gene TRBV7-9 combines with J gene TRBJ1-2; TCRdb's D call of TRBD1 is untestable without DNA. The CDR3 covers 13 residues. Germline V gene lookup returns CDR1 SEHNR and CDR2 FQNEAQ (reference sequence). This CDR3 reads CASSLVQGGGYTF.

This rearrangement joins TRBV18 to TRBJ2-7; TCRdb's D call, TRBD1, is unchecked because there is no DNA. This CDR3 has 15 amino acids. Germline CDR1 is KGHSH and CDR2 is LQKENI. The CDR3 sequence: CASSTRTGTSYEQYF.

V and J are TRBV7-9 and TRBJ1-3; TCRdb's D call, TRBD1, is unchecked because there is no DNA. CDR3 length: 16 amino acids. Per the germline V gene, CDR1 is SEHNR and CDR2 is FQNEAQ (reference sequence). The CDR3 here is CASSPKDRPAGNTIYF. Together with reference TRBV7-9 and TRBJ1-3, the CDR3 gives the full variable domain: DTGVSQNPRHKITKRGQNVTFRCDPISEHNRLYWYRQTLGQGPEFLTYFQNEAQLEKSRLLSDRFSAERPKGSFSTLEIQRTEQGDSAMYLCASSPKDRPAGNTIYFGEGSWLTVV.

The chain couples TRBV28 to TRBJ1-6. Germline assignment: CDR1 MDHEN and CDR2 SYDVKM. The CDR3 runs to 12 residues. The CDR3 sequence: CASSFPLYLLHF.

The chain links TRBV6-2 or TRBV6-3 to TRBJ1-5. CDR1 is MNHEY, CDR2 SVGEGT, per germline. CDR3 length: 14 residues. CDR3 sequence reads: CASSYSTLVQPQHF.

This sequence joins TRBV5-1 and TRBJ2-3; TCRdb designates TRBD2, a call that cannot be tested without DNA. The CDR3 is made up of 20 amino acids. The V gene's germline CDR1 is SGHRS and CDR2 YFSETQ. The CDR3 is CASSSPGLRGASTSTDTQYF.

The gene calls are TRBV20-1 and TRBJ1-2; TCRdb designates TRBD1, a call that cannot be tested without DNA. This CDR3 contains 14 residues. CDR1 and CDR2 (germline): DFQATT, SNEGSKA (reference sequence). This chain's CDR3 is CSAGGRWAENGYTF.

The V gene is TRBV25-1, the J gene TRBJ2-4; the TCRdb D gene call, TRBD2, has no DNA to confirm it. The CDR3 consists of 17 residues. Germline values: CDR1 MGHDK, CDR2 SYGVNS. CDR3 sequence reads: CASSPGIALLAKNIQYF.